This entry lists 10 T cell receptor beta chains sequenced from one sample in a study of regulatory T cells in long-lasting Graves disease. Construction of TCR beta libraries relied on iRepertoire HTBI primers and on Arm-PCR targeting CDR3 regions. TCRdb re-called the multiplex PCR reads through MiXCR, storing one row per CDR3 protein. The sample has approximately 390,000 distinct CDR3 sequences; around 16% are singletons. Sample time point: newly diagnosed GD, antithyroid drugs for less than 3 months. PBMC RNA served as the TCR library source. The same sample was also used in a study of T cells in Graves' hyperthyroidism and ophthalmopathy.

Sequenced material: peripheral blood mononuclear cells (PBMCs), taken at new diagnosis, from a patient treated with antithyroid drugs. These receptors all come from a woman aged 18-29 years with Graves disease.

This clonotype was seen at least ten times. The chain uses TRBV2 and TRBJ1-1, with TRBD1 identical over 8 bases. In germline, CDR1 is SNHLY, CDR2 FYNNEI. The trim removed 4 bases at V and 1 base at J, leaving 2 bases unmatched. CDR3 length: 14 residues. CDR3: CASSVDRGNTEAFF. CDR3 sequence (DNA): TGTGCCAGCAGTGTAGACAGGGGGAACACTGAAGCTTTCTTT.

This clonotype was seen ten or more times. The V and J genes are TRBV18 and TRBJ2-1; 11 bases are a match to TRBD2. The CDR3 length is 20 residues. Per the germline V gene, CDR1 is KGHSH and CDR2 is LQKENI. Trimming at V came to 3 bases and at J to 0 bases, leaving 13 bases not matched to a gene. The CDR3 bases are TGTGCCAGCTCACCCCTGACGCTAGCGGGAGGCCCTAGCTCCTACAATGAGCAGTTCTTC. Protein: CASSPLTLAGGPSSYNEQFF.

The sample holds many counts of this clonotype. J is TRBJ2-1 and V is TRBV7-9, with 8 positions matching TRBD2. Germline values: CDR1 SEHNR, CDR2 FQNEAQ (reference sequence). V lost 4 bases, J lost 4 bases, and 12 bases stayed unmatched. The CDR3 has 17 residues. The CDR3 loop reads CASSSLGSSGIYNEQFF. The CDR3 DNA reads TGTGCCAGCAGCTCCCTGGGGAGTAGCGGGATTTACAATGAGCAGTTCTTC.

This clonotype was counted at least ten times. The CDR3 bases are TGTGCCACCAGTGATCCCCGCGGGCGGGGAAACATTCAGTACTTC. Encoded protein: CATSDPRGRGNIQYF. This chain joins TRBV24-1 and TRBJ2-4; weak D call: TRBD2 (6 bases). Trimming cost V 3 bases and J 6 bases, with 14 bases left between them. Germline CDR1 and CDR2: KGHDR and SFDVKD. The CDR3 sequence is 15 residues long.

This clonotype was counted at least ten times. The genes are TRBV10-3 and TRBJ2-3; TRBD1 is a possible D gene (6 bases). The CDR3 is 13 residues long. V lost 9 bases to trimming and J lost 2 bases, with 12 bases between them. Germline CDR1 is ENHRY and CDR2 is SYGVKD. CDR3: CAISGQSTDTQYF. In DNA form, the CDR3 reads TGTGCCATTTCTGGACAGTCCACAGATACGCAGTATTTT.

This clonotype has at least ten counts. V and J are TRBV12-5 and TRBJ2-2, with TRBD2 matching 13 bases. Germline V gene data show CDR1 as LGHNT and CDR2 as FRNRAP. This CDR3 is 16 amino acids long. V shed 4 bases and J 6 bases; nucleotides not matched to a gene: 5. The CDR3 sequence: CASGSGTSGTPGELFF. Written as DNA, the CDR3 is TGTGCTAGTGGTTCCGGGACTAGCGGGACCCCCGGGGAGCTGTTTTTT.

V is TRBV6-1 and J is TRBJ2-5; 7 bases map to TRBD1. In germline, CDR1 is MNHNS, CDR2 SASEGT. The CDR3 spans 16 residues. With V trimmed by 2 bases and J by 7 bases, 13 bases remained unmatched. The CDR3 sequence: CASSETAPTGPGTQYF. CDR3 DNA sequence: TGTGCCAGCAGTGAAACCGCCCCGACAGGGCCGGGGACCCAGTACTTC.

This clonotype was detected ten times or more. This chain connects TRBV5-1 to TRBJ2-7; possibly TRBD1 for D (5 bases). The V gene lost 0 bases and the J gene lost 2 bases, with 9 bases spanning the gap. Germline-derived CDR1 and CDR2 are SGHRS and YFSETQ. CDR3 length: 14 amino acids. The CDR3 DNA reads as TGCGCCAGCAGCTTGGGGGGCGAAGCCTACGAGCAGTACTTC. It encodes CASSLGGEAYEQYF.

In its sample, this clonotype was seen a few times. The chain is built from TRBV29-1 and TRBJ1-1; D is uncertain. Germline assignment: CDR1 SQVTM and CDR2 ANQGSEA. The CDR3 runs to 12 residues. Trimming pared 1 base from V and 3 bases from J, leaving 6 bases between. This chain's CDR3 is CSVEGTDTEAFF. The CDR3 nucleotides read TGCAGCGTTGAAGGAACCGACACTGAAGCTTTCTTT.

The rearrangement joins TRBV19 to TRBJ1-4; a weak D match, TRBD1 (5 bases). The CDR3 is 16 amino acids. Trimming took 3 bases from V and 7 from J, leaving 18 bases between them. Per germline, CDR1 LNHDA and CDR2 SQIVND (reference sequence). The CDR3 DNA reads as TGTGCCAGTAGTATGAGGGGACCGCCGAAGATTGAAAAACTGTTTTTT. Translation gives CASSMRGPPKIEKLFF. Together with reference TRBV19 and TRBJ1-4, the CDR3 gives the full variable domain: DGGITQSPKYLFRKEGQNVTLSCEQNLNHDAMYWYRQDPGQGLRLIYYSQIVNDFQKGDIAEGYSVSREKKESFPLTVTSAQKNPTAFYLCASSMRGPPKIEKLFFGSGTQLSVL.